A single sample is the source of the 32 T cell receptor beta chains below, sequenced in a study of blood T cell repertoires in COVID-19. TCRdb's table, derived via immunoSEQ multiplex PCR, lists solely in-frame clones and lacks some. Here the sample spans under 300,000 clones, 70% to 90% being singletons. The specimen was peripheral blood. These receptors were collected from a woman aged 35 to 49 who had recovered from COVID-19.

The CDR3 DNA follows: TGTGCCAGCAGCACCAGGGATCAGCCCCAGCATTTT. Amino acid sequence: CASSTRDQPQHF. The J gene is TRBJ1-5, the V gene TRBV6-5; perhaps TRBD1 as D (5 bases). V shed 6 bases and J shed 5 bases, with 8 bases lying between them. The CDR3 has 12 amino acids. The germline CDR1 and CDR2 sequences are MNHEY and SVGAGI.

The chain joins TRBV24-1 to TRBJ2-1; a possible D gene is TRBD2 (5 bases). The germline V gene encodes CDR1 KGHDR and CDR2 SFDVKD. The CDR3 has 15 residues. Between the trimmed V and J ends, which lost 9 bases and 0 bases, there was a span of 14 bases. The CDR3 DNA reads TGTGCCACCTCTATAAGCGGTAGCTCCTACAATGAGCAGTTCTTC. This sequence encodes CATSISGSSYNEQFF.

V gene TRBV19 combines with J gene TRBJ1-3; a possible D gene is TRBD1 (5 bases). Trimming pared 5 bases from V and 8 bases from J, leaving 19 bases between. CDR3 length: 15 amino acids. Germline CDR1 LNHDA, CDR2 SQIVND (reference sequence). CDR3 region: CASSGSAEATDTIYF. Here the CDR3 DNA reads TGTGCCAGTAGTGGTTCTGCAGAAGCGACAGACACCATATATTTT.

This rearrangement joins TRBV29-1 to TRBJ2-7, with D possibly TRBD1 on 6 matching bases. The CDR3 length is 13 residues. Germline-derived CDR1 and CDR2 are SQVTM and ANQGSEA. The V end was cut by 4 bases, the J end by 0 bases, with 10 bases between. The CDR3 is CSVGGQNSYEQYF. The CDR3 nucleotides read TGCAGCGTTGGCGGACAGAACTCCTACGAGCAGTACTTC.

The chain carries TRBV4-3 and TRBJ2-2, with no clear D. There are 12 residues in the CDR3. The V end was cut by 4 bases, the J end by 10 bases, with 10 bases between. Looked up from germline, CDR1 is LGHNA and CDR2 is YSLEER. CDR3 sequence (DNA): TGCGCCAGCAGCCGCGAACAGAAGGAGCTGTTTTTT. This translates into CASSREQKELFF.

The chain employs TRBV5-1 and TRBJ2-5, with 9 bases aligning to TRBD1. The CDR3 consists of 15 residues. Trimming cost V 0 bases and J 3 bases; bases outside gene matches: 3. In germline, CDR1 is SGHRS, CDR2 YFSETQ. The CDR3 DNA reads TGCGCCAGCAGCTTGGGGGACAGGGCCAAAGAGACCCAGTACTTC. Amino acid sequence: CASSLGDRAKETQYF.

The chain employs TRBV5-6 and TRBJ1-2, with 10 bases lining up with TRBD1. Germline V CDR1 and CDR2: SGHDT, YYEEEE. With V trimmed by 3 bases and J by 7 bases, 12 bases remained unmatched. This CDR3 region has 16 residues. CDR3 nucleotides: TGTGCCAGCAGCTCATGGTGGGACAGGGGTTTGAGTGGCTACACCTTC. Protein sequence: CASSSWWDRGLSGYTF.

The genes are TRBV7-9 and TRBJ1-2, with unresolved D. CDR1 is SEHNR, CDR2 FQNEAQ, per germline (reference sequence). Trimming removed 0 bases from V and 7 bases from J, with 6 bases in between. This CDR3 is built from 12 residues. DNA of the CDR3: TGTGCCAGCAGCTTAGCGTCCGGTGGCTACACCTTC. Amino acids: CASSLASGGYTF.

The gene calls are TRBV5-1 and TRBJ2-7; tentative D call: TRBD1 (8 bases). The germline V and J ends were trimmed by 2 bases and 7 bases, with 16 bases remaining between them. This CDR3 contains 14 residues. Germline V CDR1 and CDR2: SGHRS, YFSETQ. The CDR3 reads CASSLTGGEREQYF. In DNA form, the CDR3 reads TGCGCCAGCAGCTTAACAGGGGGGGAACGGGAGCAGTACTTC.

About this clone itself: This specimen includes other DNA sequences encoding the same CDR3. The CDR3 is CASSLAGVDGYTF. CDR3 in DNA: TGTGCCAGCAGCTTGGCCGGTGTAGATGGCTACACCTTC. The chain recombines TRBV5-4 with TRBJ1-2; D is unresolved. V was shortened by 0 bases and J by 6 bases, with 9 bases between the two germline ends. The length of the CDR3 is 13 residues. Germline V gives CDR1 SGHNT, CDR2 YYREEE (reference sequence).

The V call is TRBV19, the J call TRBJ2-1; 12 nucleotides align to TRBD2. The junction had 5 bases not matched to a gene; V was cut back by 4 bases and J by 4 bases. Germline loops: CDR1 LNHDA, CDR2 SQIVND (reference sequence). The CDR3 consists of 16 residues. The CDR3: CASSTLAGGGYNEQFF. CDR3 in DNA: TGTGCCAGTAGTACGCTAGCGGGAGGGGGTTACAATGAGCAGTTCTTC.

The chain employs TRBV18 and TRBJ2-3, with 8 bases lining up with TRBD2. Germline V CDR1 and CDR2: KGHSH, LQKENI. CDR3 length equals 15 residues. After removal of 2 bases from V and 5 bases from J, the junction contained 6 bases not matched to a gene. The CDR3 spells CASSPIAGRGDTQYF. DNA for the CDR3: TGTGCCAGCTCACCAATAGCGGGGCGGGGAGATACGCAGTATTTT.

V is TRBV3-1 (or the pseudogene TRBV3-2) and J is TRBJ1-2; D gene ambiguous. Germline CDR1 is LGHDT and CDR2 is YNNKEL (reference sequence). This CDR3 spans 12 amino acids. Trimming took 3 bases from V and 8 from J, leaving 10 bases between them. The CDR3 coding sequence is TGTGCCAGCAGCCACGGAGGGAACGGCTACACCTTC. Amino acid sequence: CASSHGGNGYTF.

The chain combines TRBV4-1 with TRBJ2-2; TRBD2 is a possible D gene (6 bases). The CDR3 is made up of 15 amino acids. V was clipped by 5 bases and J by 6 bases, with 16 bases between them. CDR1 and CDR2 from the germline V gene are MGHRA and YSYEKL. The DNA of the CDR3 is TGCGCCAGCAGCGTCTGGTGGAGGGGACCCGGGGAGCTGTTTTTT. Amino acids: CASSVWWRGPGELFF.

The chain employs TRBV19 and TRBJ2-7; 10 nucleotides agree with TRBD1. The CDR3 extends over 12 amino acids. Germline values: CDR1 LNHDA, CDR2 SQIVND (reference sequence). V lost 9 bases and J lost 6; bases outside the gene matches: 5. The CDR3 sequence: CASPRDRGEQYF. The CDR3 bases are TGTGCCAGCCCTCGGGACAGGGGCGAGCAGTACTTC.

This clone has a handful of counts. The chain carries TRBV2 and TRBJ2-1; 7 nucleotides agree with TRBD1. Trimming cost V 8 bases and J 6 bases; bases outside gene matches: 4. CDR1 is SNHLY, CDR2 FYNNEI, per germline. CDR3 length: 12 amino acids. The CDR3 bases are TGTGCCAGCGACCGGGACAGCAATGAGCAGTTCTTC. Translation: CASDRDSNEQFF.

The CDR3 sequence: CSVVTSGVSYNEQFF. CDR3 DNA sequence: TGCAGCGTTGTGACTAGCGGGGTCTCCTACAATGAGCAGTTCTTC. This chain joins TRBV29-1 and TRBJ2-1, with 11 positions matching TRBD2. J lost 0 bases, V lost 4 bases, and 2 bases had no gene match. Germline CDR1 SQVTM, CDR2 ANQGSEA. This CDR3 has 15 residues.

V gene TRBV4-3 combines with J gene TRBJ2-2; D is perhaps TRBD2 (5 bases). Trimming pared 1 base from V and 0 bases from J, leaving 18 bases between. This CDR3 is 19 amino acids long. CDR1 and CDR2 from the germline V gene are LGHNA and YSLEER. Here the CDR3 DNA reads TGCGCCAGCAGCCAAGTTAAGATAGGCGGAGGCGCGAACACCGGGGAGCTGTTTTTT. Protein: CASSQVKIGGGANTGELFF.

The chain joins TRBV4-2 to TRBJ1-2; D ambiguous. The germline CDR1 and CDR2 sequences are LGHNA and YNFKEQ. This CDR3 is 12 amino acids long. The V end was cut by 5 bases, the J end by 7 bases, with 11 bases between. The CDR3 loop is CASSFEAGGYTF. In DNA form, the CDR3 reads TGTGCCAGCAGCTTTGAAGCAGGTGGCTACACCTTC.

The gene calls are TRBV7-3 and TRBJ2-3; 8 bases are a match to TRBD1. CDR1 and CDR2 from the germline V gene are SGHTA and FQGTGA. The CDR3 spans 15 residues. The junction had 4 bases not matched to a gene; V was cut back by 5 bases and J by 0 bases. CDR3 sequence: CASSVTGGSTDTQYF. CDR3 sequence (DNA): TGTGCCAGCAGCGTTACAGGGGGAAGCACAGATACGCAGTATTTT. The full variable domain, completed using reference TRBV7-3 and TRBJ2-3, is GAGVSQTPSNKVTEKGKYVELRCDPISGHTALYWYRQSLGQGPEFLIYFQGTGAADDSGLPNDRFFAVRPEGSVSTLKIQRTERGDSAVYLCASSVTGGSTDTQYFGPGTRLTVL.

V gene TRBV19 combines with J gene TRBJ2-7; D perhaps matches TRBD1 (6 bases). The V gene's germline CDR1 is LNHDA and CDR2 SQIVND (reference sequence). The CDR3 totals 15 residues. Trimming took off 5 bases at V and 0 bases at J, with 14 bases between the two ends. The DNA for the CDR3 is TGTGCCAGTAGTGGTCAGGGGACCCACTCCTACGAGCAGTACTTC. Protein: CASSGQGTHSYEQYF.

V is TRBV5-8 and J is TRBJ2-5; a possible D gene is TRBD2 (5 bases). CDR1 SGHTS and CDR2 YDEGEE come from the germline V gene. V gave up 0 bases and J gave up 5 bases, with 14 bases separating them. This CDR3 spans 15 amino acids. CDR3 in amino acids: CASSLDRGSVETQYF. DNA for the CDR3: TGTGCCAGCAGCTTGGATCGGGGATCGGTGGAGACCCAGTACTTC. The whole variable domain, filled in from reference TRBV5-8 and TRBJ2-5, reads EAGVTQSPTHLIKTRGQQATLRCSPISGHTSVYWYQQALGLGLQFLLWYDEGEERNRGNFPPRFSGRQFPNYSSELNVNALELEDSALYLCASSLDRGSVETQYFGPGTRLLVL.

The rearrangement joins TRBV7-2 to TRBJ2-3; perhaps TRBD2 as D (6 bases). The V gene's germline CDR1 is SGHTA and CDR2 FQGNSA. With 5 bases removed from V and 11 bases from J, the gap between germline ends came to 14 bases. The CDR3 extends over 12 amino acids. The DNA for the CDR3 is TGTGCCAGCAGCCCTCGATGGGGGGAGCAGTATTTT. Its protein product is CASSPRWGEQYF.

V is TRBV19 and J is TRBJ1-2; 10 nucleotides align to TRBD1. V gave up 7 bases and J gave up 4 bases; unmatched junction bases: 12. The CDR3 consists of 16 residues. Germline CDR1 and CDR2: LNHDA and SQIVND (reference sequence). CDR3 bases: TGTGCCAGTACCGGGACAGGGGCAACGGGGGCCTATGGCTACACCTTC. Its translation is CASTGTGATGAYGYTF.

The V gene is TRBV11-1, the J gene TRBJ1-3; D gene uncertain. Between the trimmed V and J ends, which lost 4 bases and 2 bases, there was a span of 9 bases. The CDR3 has 14 residues. Germline V lookup: CDR1 SGHAT, CDR2 FQDESV (reference sequence). The chain's CDR3 is CASSSLITGNTIYF. Here the CDR3 DNA reads TGTGCCAGCAGCTCGCTAATTACTGGAAACACCATATATTTT.

The chain is built from TRBV11-3 and TRBJ2-1; D is ambiguous. The CDR3 is made up of 17 amino acids. The germline gives CDR1 SGHNT, CDR2 YENEEA. V lost 1 base and J lost 7, with 20 bases in between. CDR3 coding DNA: TGTGCCAGCAGCTTAGGGTCCAGACTGGTATCGGATAATGAGCAGTTCTTC. It codes for CASSLGSRLVSDNEQFF. Together with reference TRBV11-3 and TRBJ2-1, the CDR3 gives the full variable domain: EAGVVQSPRYKIIEKKQPVAFWCNPISGHNTLYWYLQNLGQGPELLIRYENEEAVDDSQLPKDRFSAERLKGVDSTLKIQPAELGDSAVYLCASSLGSRLVSDNEQFFGPGTRLTVL.

The chain couples TRBV6-2 or TRBV6-3 to TRBJ2-3, with a possible D match to TRBD2 (5 bases). The length of the CDR3 is 17 residues. The germline V gene encodes CDR1 MNHEY and CDR2 SVGEGT. The V gene lost 4 bases and the J gene lost 4 bases, with 21 bases spanning the gap. CDR3 in amino acids: CASSFPPGPRGADTQYF. Here the CDR3 DNA reads TGTGCCAGCAGTTTCCCCCCGGGCCCTCGGGGTGCAGATACGCAGTATTTT.

V is TRBV28 and J is TRBJ1-4; D ambiguous. The CDR3 contains 13 residues. Deletions cut 5 bases from V and 5 bases from J, with 9 bases between. CDR1 and CDR2 from the germline V gene are MDHEN and SYDVKM. The CDR3, as DNA: TGTGCCAGCAGTCAGGCTATAAATGAAAAACTGTTTTTT. Residues: CASSQAINEKLFF.

The chain is built from TRBV18 and TRBJ1-5, with D possibly TRBD1 on 5 matching bases. With 3 bases removed from V and 7 bases from J, the gap between germline ends came to 10 bases. This CDR3 is 13 amino acids long. Germline V gene sequence: CDR1 KGHSH, CDR2 LQKENI. The CDR3 sequence is CASSPAGNQPQHF. The CDR3 DNA reads TGTGCCAGCTCACCGGCAGGGAACCAGCCCCAGCATTTT.

The rearrangement joins TRBV30 to TRBJ2-3, with a weak D call TRBD2 (6 bases). This CDR3 is built from 11 residues. Trimming left V 0 bases short and J 15 bases short, with 13 bases between. CDR1 GTSNPN and CDR2 SVGIG come from the germline V gene (reference sequence). The DNA of the CDR3 is TGTGCCTGGAGTGTGGGCGGGATCCAATATTTT. Translating gives CAWSVGGIQYF.

This clone was detected once. The chain combines TRBV28 with TRBJ1-2, with TRBD1 identical over 10 bases. J was trimmed by 4 bases and V by 8 bases; bases with no gene match: 16. There are 17 residues in the CDR3. Germline lookup yields CDR1 MDHEN and CDR2 SYDVKM. The CDR3 DNA is TGTGCCAGCGCCTCGGGGGGACAGGGGATGCTAGGCTATGGCTACACCTTC. Protein product: CASASGGQGMLGYGYTF.

The CDR3 is CASSLELVPGREQFF. In DNA, the CDR3 is TGTGCCAGCAGCTTGGAACTGGTCCCTGGGCGTGAGCAGTTCTTC. The chain couples TRBV5-5 to TRBJ2-1; unclear D gene. V was cut by 0 bases and J by 9 bases, with 16 bases left in between. The CDR3 covers 15 residues. Germline V gene sequence: CDR1 SGHKS, CDR2 YYEKEE (reference sequence). The whole variable domain, filled in from reference TRBV5-5 and TRBJ2-1, reads DAGVTQSPTHLIKTRGQQVTLRCSPISGHKSVSWYQQVLGQGPQFIFQYYEKEERGRGNFPDRFSARQFPNYSSELNVNALLLGDSALYLCASSLELVPGREQFFGPGTRLTVL.